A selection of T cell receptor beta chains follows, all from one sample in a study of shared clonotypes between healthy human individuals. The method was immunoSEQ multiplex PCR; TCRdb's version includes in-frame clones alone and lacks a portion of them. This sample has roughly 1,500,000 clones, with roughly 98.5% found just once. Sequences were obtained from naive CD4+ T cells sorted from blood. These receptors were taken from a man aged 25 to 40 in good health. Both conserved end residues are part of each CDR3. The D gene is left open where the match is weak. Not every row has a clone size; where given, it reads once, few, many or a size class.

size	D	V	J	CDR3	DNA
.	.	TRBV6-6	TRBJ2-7	CASSDPGLSYEQYF	TGTGCCAGCAGTGACCCGGGGCTCTCCTACGAGCAGTACTTC
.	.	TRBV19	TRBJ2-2	CASSMNGDTGDTGELFF	TGTGCCAGTAGTATGAACGGGGACACTGGAGACACCGGGGAGCTGTTTTTT
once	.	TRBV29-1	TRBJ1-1	CSSSLRPQRDTEAFF	TGCAGCTCGAGTCTACGACCACAGAGAGACACTGAAGCTTTCTTT
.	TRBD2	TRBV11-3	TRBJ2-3	CASSLETSGPDTQYF	TGTGCCAGCAGCTTAGAGACTAGCGGGCCAGATACGCAGTATTTT
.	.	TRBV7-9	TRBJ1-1	CASSFRTVLNTEAFF	TGTGCCAGCAGCTTCAGGACAGTCCTGAACACTGAAGCTTTCTTT
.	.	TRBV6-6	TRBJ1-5	CASRLDGASNQPQHF	TGTGCCAGCAGGCTCGATGGGGCCTCCAATCAGCCCCAGCATTTT
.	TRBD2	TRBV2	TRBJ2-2	CASSVLAGGNTNTGELFF	TGTGCCAGCAGTGTTTTAGCGGGAGGGAATACGAACACCGGGGAGCTGTTTTTT
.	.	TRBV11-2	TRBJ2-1	CASSLVPGSYNEQFF	TGTGCCAGCAGCTTAGTCCCAGGATCCTACAATGAGCAGTTCTTC
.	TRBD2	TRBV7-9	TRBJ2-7	CAGSGTSSSVQYF	TGTGCCGGATCCGGGACTAGCTCTAGTGTGCAGTACTTC
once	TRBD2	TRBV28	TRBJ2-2	CASSLVGGRGNTGELFF	TGTGCCAGCAGTTTAGTGGGAGGGCGAGGGAACACCGGGGAGCTGTTTTTT
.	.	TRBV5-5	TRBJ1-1	CASSSEPRMNTEAFF	TGTGCCAGCAGCTCGGAACCGAGGATGAACACTGAAGCTTTCTTT
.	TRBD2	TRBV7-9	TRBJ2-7	CASSLVGTSLLEQYF	TGTGCCAGCAGCTTAGTCGGGACTAGTCTGCTCGAGCAGTACTTC
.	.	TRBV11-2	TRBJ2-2	CASSLAFLTTGELFF	TGTGCCAGCAGCTTAGCGTTTCTGACTACCGGGGAGCTGTTTTTT
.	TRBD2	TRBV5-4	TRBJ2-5	CASSSAGGQETQYF	TGTGCCAGCAGCTCTGCGGGGGGGCAAGAGACCCAGTACTTC
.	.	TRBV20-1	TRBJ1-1	CSAPKYTEAFF	TGCAGTGCCCCGAAATACACTGAAGCTTTCTTT
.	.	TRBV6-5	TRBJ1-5	CASSYVGGGDQPQHF	TGTGCCAGCAGTTATGTCGGGGGGGGCGATCAGCCCCAGCATTTT
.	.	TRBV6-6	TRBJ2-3	CATSGDTDTQYF	TGTGCCACCAGCGGAGACACAGATACGCAGTATTTT
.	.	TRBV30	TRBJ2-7	CAWSVPWLNEQYF	TGTGCCTGGAGTGTACCTTGGCTGAACGAGCAGTACTTC
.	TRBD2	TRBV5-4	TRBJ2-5	CASSLSGLEETQYF	TGTGCCAGCAGCTTATCTGGACTAGAAGAGACCCAGTACTTC
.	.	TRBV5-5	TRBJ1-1	CASSLGALRNTEAFF	TGTGCCAGCAGCTTGGGGGCGCTACGGAACACTGAAGCTTTCTTT
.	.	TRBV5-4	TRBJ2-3	CASSGRDTQYF	TGTGCCAGCAGCGGGAGGGATACGCAGTATTTT